This T cell receptor beta chain was documented in a study of T cells in Graves' hyperthyroidism and ophthalmopathy. Study findings and constraints: Most expanded thyroid clonotypes above 0.001 also appeared in blood.

Orbital computed tomography and thyroid ultrasound, together with serum TRAb and thyroxine and clinical symptoms, were used for diagnoses. V shed 6 bases, J shed 0 bases, and the junction held 11 bases outside the gene matches. CDR3 length: 17 amino acids. Germline CDR1 MNHEY, CDR2 SVGEGT. About this clonotype itself: Its antigen remains unidentified.

Amplification of TCR beta CDR3 regions used RNA as the template. TCR CDR3 underwent first-round RT-PCR with the HTBI primer set. Each CDR3 protein gets one entry after TCRdb re-called the multiplex PCR reads with MiXCR. The table lists 550,000 to 600,000 distinct CDR3 sequences, over 15% of them singletons, with under 20% in the top ten. Input material: blood. The TCR originated in a woman between 18 and 29 years old with Graves' hyperthyroidism. The V gene is TRBV6-2 or TRBV6-3, the J gene TRBJ2-3; 8 nucleotides line up with TRBD2. The CDR3 reads CASSQTPSGSSTDTQYF. Here the CDR3 DNA reads TGTGCCAGCAGCCAAACCCCAAGCGGGAGTAGCACAGATACGCAGTATTTT.